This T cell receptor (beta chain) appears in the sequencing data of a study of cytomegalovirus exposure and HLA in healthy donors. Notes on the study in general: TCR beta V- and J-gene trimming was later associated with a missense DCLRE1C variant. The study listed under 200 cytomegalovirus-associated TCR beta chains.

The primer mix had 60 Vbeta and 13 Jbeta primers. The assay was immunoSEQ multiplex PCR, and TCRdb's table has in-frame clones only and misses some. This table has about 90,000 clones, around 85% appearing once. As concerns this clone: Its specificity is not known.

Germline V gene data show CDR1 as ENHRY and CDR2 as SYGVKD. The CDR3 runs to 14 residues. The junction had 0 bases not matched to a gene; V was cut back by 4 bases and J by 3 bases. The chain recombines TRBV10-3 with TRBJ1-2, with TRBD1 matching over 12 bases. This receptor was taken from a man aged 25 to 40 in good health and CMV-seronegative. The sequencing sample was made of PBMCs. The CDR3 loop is CAISGDRGHYGYTF. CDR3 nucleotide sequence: TGTGCCATCAGTGGGGACAGGGGGCACTATGGCTACACCTTC.